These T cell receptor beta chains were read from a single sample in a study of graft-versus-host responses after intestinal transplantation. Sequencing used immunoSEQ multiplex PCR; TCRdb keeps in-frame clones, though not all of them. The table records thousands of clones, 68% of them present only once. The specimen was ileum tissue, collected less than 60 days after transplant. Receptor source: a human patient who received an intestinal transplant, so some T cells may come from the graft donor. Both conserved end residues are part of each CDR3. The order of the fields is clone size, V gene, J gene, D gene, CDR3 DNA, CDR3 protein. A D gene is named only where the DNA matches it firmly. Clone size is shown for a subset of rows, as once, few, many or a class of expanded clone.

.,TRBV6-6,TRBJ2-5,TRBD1,TGTGCCAGCAGTTTGACAGGGGTCCAAGAGACCCAGTACTTC,CASSLTGVQETQYF
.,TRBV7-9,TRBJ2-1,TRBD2,TGTGCCAGCAGTCCTACTAGCGGGAGGGAACTCAATGAGCAGTTCTTC,CASSPTSGRELNEQFF
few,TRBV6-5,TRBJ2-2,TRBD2,TGTGCCAGCATGACTAGCTTTGGCACCGGGGAGCTGTTTTTT,CASMTSFGTGELFF
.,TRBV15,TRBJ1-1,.,TGTGCCACCAGCAGGGACACAGCAGACACTGAAGCTTTCTTT,CATSRDTADTEAFF
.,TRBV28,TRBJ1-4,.,TGTGCCAGCAGTCCCCCCAGACAGTTAGGGGAAAAACTGTTTTTT,CASSPPRQLGEKLFF
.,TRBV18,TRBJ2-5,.,TGTGCCAGCTCACCACCGTCAGGAGAGACCCAGTACTTC,CASSPPSGETQYF
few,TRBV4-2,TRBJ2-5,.,TGTGCCAGCAGCCGCCAACCTAGCGCCCAAGCTATAGAGACCCAGTACTTC,CASSRQPSAQAIETQYF
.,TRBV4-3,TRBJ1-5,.,TGCGCCAGCAGCCAAGACGGGAACAACGGCAATCAGCCCCAGCATTTT,CASSQDGNNGNQPQHF
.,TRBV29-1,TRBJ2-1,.,TGCAGCATAGCCACAGGGCGCAATGAGCAGTTCTTC,CSIATGRNEQFF
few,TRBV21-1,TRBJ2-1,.,TGTGCCAGCAGTGGGGACAGCAACAATGAGCAGTTCTTC,CASSGDSNNEQFF
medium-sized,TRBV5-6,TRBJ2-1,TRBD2,TGTGCCAGCGTCCGTGCGGGGGGAAATGAGCAGTTCTTC,CASVRAGGNEQFF
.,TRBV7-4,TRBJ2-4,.,TGTGCCAGCAGCGAGGGGAAAGGGGGAGGGAACATTCAGTACTTC,CASSEGKGGGNIQYF
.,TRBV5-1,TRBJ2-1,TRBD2,TGCGCCAGCAGCTTGGCTAGCGGGGGGGACGAGCAGTTCTTC,CASSLASGGDEQFF
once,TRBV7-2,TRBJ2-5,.,TGTGCCAGCAGCCCCGGTGGGCTACCACAGTACCAAGAGACCCAGTACTTC,CASSPGGLPQYQETQYF